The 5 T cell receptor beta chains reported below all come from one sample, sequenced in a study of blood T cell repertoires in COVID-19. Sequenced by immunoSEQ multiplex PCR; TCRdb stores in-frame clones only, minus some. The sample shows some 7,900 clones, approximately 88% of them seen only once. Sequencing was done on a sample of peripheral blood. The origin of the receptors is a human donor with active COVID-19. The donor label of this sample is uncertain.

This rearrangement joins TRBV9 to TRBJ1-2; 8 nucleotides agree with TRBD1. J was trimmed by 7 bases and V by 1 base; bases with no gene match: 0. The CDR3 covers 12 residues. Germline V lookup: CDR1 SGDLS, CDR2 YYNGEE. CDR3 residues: CASSVQGAGYTF. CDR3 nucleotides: TGTGCCAGCAGCGTACAGGGGGCTGGCTACACCTTC. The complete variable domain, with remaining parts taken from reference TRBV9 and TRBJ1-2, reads DSGVTQTPKHLITATGQRVTLRCSPRSGDLSVYWYQQSLDQGLQFLIQYYNGEERAKGNILERFSAQQFPDLHSELNLSSLELGDSALYFCASSVQGAGYTFGSGTRLTVV.

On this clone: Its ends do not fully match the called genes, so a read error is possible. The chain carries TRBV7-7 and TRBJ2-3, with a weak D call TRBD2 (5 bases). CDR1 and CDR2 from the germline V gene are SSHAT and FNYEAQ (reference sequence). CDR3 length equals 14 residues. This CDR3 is CASSLALNTDTQYF. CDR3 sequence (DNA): TGTGCTAGCAGCCTAGCACTAAACACAGATACGCAGTATTTT.

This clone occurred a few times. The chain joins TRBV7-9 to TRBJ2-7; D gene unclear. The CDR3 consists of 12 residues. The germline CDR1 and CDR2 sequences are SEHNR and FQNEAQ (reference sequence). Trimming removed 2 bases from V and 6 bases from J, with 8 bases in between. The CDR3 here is CASSLHESEQYF. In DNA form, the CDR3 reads TGTGCCAGCAGCTTACACGAGAGCGAGCAGTACTTC.

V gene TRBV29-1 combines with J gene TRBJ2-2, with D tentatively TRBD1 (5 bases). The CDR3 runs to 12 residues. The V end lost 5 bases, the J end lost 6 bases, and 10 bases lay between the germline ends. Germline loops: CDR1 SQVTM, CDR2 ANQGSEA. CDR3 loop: CSVRLGAGELFF. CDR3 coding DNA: TGCAGCGTTCGTCTAGGGGCCGGGGAGCTGTTTTTT.

This chain's CDR3 is CASSRMTGVNTEAFF. The CDR3 coding sequence is TGTGCCAGCAGCCGTATGACAGGGGTGAACACTGAAGCTTTCTTT. The chain combines TRBV7-6 with TRBJ1-1, with 8 bases identical to TRBD1. Germline assignment: CDR1 SGHVS and CDR2 FNYEAQ. The J segment lost 0 bases and the V segment lost 5 bases, leaving 5 bases of the junction unmatched. This CDR3 is built from 15 residues.